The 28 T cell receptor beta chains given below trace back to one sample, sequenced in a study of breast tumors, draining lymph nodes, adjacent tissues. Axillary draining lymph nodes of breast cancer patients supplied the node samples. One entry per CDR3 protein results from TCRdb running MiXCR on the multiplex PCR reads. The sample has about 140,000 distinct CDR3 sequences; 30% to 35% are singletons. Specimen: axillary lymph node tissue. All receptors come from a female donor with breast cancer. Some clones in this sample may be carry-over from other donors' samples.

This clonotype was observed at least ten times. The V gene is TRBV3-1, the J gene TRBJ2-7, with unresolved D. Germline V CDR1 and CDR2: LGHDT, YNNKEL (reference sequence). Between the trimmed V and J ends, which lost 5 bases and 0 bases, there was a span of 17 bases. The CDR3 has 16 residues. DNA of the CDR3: TGTGCCAGCAGCGGGAACTCTGCCGGCCCCTCCTACGAGCAGTACTTC. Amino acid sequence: CASSGNSAGPSYEQYF.

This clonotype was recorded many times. The CDR3, as DNA: TGTGCCAGCAGCTTAAAAACGGGATACTACGAGCAGTACGTC. This translates into CASSLKTGYYEQYV. The chain has TRBV7-2 and TRBJ2-7, with D tentatively TRBD2 (5 bases). Germline CDR1 reads SGHTA; CDR2 reads FQGNSA. This CDR3 is built from 14 residues. V shed 2 bases and J shed 3 bases, with 11 bases lying between them.

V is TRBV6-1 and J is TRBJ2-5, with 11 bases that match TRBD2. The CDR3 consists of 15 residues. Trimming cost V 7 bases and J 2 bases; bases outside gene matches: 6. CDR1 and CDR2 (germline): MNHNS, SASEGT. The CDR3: CASTIAGGIQETQYF. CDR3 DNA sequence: TGTGCCAGCACCATAGCGGGGGGGATTCAAGAGACCCAGTACTTC.

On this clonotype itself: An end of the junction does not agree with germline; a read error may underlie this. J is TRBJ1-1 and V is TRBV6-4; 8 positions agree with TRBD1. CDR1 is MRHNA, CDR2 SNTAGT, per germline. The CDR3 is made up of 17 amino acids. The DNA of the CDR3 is TGTGCCAGCAGTGAAGCGCCCCTCGACAGGGGTAACATTGAAGCTTTCTTT. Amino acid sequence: CASSEAPLDRGNIEAFF.

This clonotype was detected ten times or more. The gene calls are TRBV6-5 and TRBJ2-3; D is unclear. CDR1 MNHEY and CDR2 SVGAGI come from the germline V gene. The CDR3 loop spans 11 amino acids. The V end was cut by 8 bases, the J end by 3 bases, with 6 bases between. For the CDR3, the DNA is TGTGCCAGCCAACGGACAGATACGCAGTATTTT. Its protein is CASQRTDTQYF.

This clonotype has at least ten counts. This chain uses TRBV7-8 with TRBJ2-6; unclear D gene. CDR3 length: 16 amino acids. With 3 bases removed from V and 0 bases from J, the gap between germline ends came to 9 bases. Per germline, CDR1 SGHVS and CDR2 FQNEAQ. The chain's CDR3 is CASSFNTDSGANVLTF. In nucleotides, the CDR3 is TGTGCCAGCAGCTTCAATACCGACTCTGGGGCCAACGTCCTGACTTTC.

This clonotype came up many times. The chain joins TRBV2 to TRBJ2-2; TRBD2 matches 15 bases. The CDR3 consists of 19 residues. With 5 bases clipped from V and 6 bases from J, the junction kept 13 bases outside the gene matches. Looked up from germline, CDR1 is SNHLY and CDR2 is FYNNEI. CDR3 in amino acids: CASSHSGLAGGTTAGELFF. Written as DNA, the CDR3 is TGTGCCAGCAGTCACTCGGGACTAGCGGGGGGCACTACGGCCGGGGAGCTGTTTTTT. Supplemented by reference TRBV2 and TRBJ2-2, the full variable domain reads EPEVTQTPSHQVTQMGQEVILRCVPISNHLYFYWYRQILGQKVEFLVSFYNNEISEKSEIFDDQFSVERPDGSNFTLKIRSTKLEDSAMYFCASSHSGLAGGTTAGELFFGEGSRLTVL.

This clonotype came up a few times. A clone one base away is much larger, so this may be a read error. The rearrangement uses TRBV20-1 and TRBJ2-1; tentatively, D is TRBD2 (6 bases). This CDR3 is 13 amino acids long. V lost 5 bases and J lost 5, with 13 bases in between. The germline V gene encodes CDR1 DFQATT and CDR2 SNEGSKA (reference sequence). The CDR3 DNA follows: TGCAGTGCTGGCCGGGGGTTAAACAATGAGCAGTTCTTC. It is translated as CSAGRGLNNEQFF.

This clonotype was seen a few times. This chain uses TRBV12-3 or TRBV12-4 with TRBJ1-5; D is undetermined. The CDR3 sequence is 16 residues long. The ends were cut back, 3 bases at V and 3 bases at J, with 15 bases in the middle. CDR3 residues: CASSFILGKVNQPQHF. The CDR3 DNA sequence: TGTGCCAGCAGTTTCATCTTGGGGAAGGTCAATCAGCCCCAGCATTTT.

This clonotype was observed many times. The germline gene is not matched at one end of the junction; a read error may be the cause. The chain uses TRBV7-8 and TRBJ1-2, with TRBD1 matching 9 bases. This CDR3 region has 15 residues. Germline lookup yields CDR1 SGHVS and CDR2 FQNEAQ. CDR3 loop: CASSYNRGLGYGYPF. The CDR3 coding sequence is TGTGCCAGCAGCTACAACAGGGGGCTAGGCTATGGCTACCCCTTC.

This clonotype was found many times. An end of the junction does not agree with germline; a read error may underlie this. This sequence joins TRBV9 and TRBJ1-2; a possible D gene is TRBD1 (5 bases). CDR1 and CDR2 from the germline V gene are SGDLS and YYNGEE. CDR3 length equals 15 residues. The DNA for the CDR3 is TGTGCCAGCAGCGTAGGTGCCCCAAGGGACTATGGCTCCACCTTC. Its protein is CASSVGAPRDYGSTF.

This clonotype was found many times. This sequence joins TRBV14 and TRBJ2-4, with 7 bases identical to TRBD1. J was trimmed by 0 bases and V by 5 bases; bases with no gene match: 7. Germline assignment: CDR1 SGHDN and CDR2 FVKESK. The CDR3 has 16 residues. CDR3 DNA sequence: TGTGCCAGCAGCGAGGGACAGCCTGGAGCCAAAAACATTCAGTACTTC. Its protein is CASSEGQPGAKNIQYF. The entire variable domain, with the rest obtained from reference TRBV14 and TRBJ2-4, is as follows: EAGVTQFPSHSVIEKGQTVTLRCDPISGHDNLYWYRRVMGKEIKFLLHFVKESKQDESGMPNNRFLAERTGGTYSTLKVQPAELEDSGVYFCASSEGQPGAKNIQYFGAGTRLSVL.

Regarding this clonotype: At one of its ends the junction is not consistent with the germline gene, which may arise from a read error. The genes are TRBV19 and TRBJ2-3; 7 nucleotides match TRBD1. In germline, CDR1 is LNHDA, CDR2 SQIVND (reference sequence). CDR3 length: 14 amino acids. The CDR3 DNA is TGCGCCAGTAGTCCTGACAGGGACACAGATACGCAGTATTTT. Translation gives CASSPDRDTDTQYF. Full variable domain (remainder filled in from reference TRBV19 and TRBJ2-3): DGGITQSPKYLFRKEGQNVTLSCEQNLNHDAMYWYRQDPGQGLRLIYYSQIVNDFQKGDIAEGYSVSREKKESFPLTVTSAQKNPTAFYLCASSPDRDTDTQYFGPGTRLTVL.

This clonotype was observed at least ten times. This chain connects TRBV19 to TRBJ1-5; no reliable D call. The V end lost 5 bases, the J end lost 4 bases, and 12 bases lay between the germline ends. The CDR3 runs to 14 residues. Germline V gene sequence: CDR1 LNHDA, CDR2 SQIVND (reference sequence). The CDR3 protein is CASSARTENQPQHF. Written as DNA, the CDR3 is TGTGCCAGTAGTGCTCGCACAGAGAATCAGCCCCAGCATTTT.

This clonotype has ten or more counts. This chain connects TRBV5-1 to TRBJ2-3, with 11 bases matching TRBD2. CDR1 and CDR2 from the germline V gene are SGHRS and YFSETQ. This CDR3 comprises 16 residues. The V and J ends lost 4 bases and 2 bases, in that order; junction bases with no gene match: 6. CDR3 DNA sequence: TGCGCCAGCAGCCCCACTAGCGGGGGCCCCACAGATACGCAGTATTTT. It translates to CASSPTSGGPTDTQYF.

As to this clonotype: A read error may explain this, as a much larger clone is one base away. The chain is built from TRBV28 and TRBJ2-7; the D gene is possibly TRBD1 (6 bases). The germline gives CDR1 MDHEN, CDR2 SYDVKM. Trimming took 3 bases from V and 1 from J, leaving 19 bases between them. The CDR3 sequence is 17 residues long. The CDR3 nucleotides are TGTGCCAGCAGTTTCGTAGAAACGATGACAGGTTCCTACGAGCAGTACTTC. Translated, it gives CASSFVETMTGSYEQYF.

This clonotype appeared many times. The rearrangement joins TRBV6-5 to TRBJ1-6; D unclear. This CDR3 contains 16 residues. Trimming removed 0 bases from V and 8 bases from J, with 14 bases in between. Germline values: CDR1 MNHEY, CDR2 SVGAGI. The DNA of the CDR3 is TGTGCCAGCAGTTACTCGCGTCCAGCAGCCTATTCACCCCTCCACTTT. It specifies CASSYSRPAAYSPLHF.

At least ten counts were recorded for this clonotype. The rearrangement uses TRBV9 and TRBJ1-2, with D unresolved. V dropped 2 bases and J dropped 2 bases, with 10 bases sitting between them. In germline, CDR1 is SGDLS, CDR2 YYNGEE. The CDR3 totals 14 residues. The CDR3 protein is CASSVGVANYGYTF. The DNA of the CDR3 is TGTGCCAGCAGCGTTGGAGTAGCGAACTATGGCTACACCTTC.

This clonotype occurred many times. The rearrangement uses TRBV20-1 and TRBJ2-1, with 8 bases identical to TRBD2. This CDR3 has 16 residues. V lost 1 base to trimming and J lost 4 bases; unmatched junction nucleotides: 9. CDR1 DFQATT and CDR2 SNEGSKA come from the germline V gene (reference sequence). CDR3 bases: TGCAGTGCTAGAGTGGATTCCGGGACTAGGTACAATGAGCAGTTCTTC. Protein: CSARVDSGTRYNEQFF.

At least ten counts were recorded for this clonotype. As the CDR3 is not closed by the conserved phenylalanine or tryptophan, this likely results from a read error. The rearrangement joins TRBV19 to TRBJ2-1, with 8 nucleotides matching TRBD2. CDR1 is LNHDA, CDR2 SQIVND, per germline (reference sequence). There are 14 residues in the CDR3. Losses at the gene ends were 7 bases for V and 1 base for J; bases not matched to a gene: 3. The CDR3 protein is CASKSGGSYNEQFL. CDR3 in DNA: TGTGCCAGTAAATCGGGGGGGTCCTACAATGAGCAGTTCCTC.

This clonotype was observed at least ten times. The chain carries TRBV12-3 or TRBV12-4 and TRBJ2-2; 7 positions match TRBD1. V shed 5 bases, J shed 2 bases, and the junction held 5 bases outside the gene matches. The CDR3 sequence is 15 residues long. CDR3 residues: CASSGQDANTGELFF. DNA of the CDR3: TGTGCCAGCAGTGGACAGGATGCAAACACCGGGGAGCTGTTTTTT.

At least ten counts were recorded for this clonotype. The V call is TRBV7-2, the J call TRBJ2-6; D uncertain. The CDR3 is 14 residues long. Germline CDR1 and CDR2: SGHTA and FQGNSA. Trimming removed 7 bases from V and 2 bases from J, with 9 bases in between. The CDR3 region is CASNPEPGANVLTF. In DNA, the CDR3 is TGTGCCAGCAACCCGGAACCTGGGGCCAACGTCCTGACTTTC.

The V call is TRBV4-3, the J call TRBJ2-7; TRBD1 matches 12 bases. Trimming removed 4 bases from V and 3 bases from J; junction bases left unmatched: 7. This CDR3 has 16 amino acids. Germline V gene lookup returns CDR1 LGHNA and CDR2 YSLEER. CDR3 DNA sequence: TGCGCCAGCAGCCCTGGGACAGGGGGCCGAATCTACGAGCAGTACTTC. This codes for CASSPGTGGRIYEQYF.

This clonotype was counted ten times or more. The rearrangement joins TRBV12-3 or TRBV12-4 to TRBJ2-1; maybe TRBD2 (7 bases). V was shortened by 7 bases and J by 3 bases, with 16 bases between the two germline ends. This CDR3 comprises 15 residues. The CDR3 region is CASTPAGAVYNEQFF. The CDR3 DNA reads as TGTGCCAGCACCCCCGCGGGGGCCGTCTACAATGAGCAGTTCTTC.

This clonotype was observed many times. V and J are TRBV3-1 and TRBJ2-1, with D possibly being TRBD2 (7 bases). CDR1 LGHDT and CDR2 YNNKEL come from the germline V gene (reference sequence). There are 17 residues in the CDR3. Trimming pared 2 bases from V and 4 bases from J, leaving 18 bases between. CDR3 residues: CASSQSGTGGGYNEQFF. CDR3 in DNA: TGTGCCAGCAGCCAAAGCGGGACGGGGGGCGGTTACAATGAGCAGTTCTTC.

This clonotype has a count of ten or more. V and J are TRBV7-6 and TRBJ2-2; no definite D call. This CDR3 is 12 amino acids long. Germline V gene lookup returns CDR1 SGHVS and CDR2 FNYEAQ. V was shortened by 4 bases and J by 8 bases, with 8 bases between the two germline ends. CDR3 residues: CASSSPGGELFF. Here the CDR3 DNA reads TGTGCCAGCAGCTCTCCGGGTGGGGAGCTGTTTTTT.

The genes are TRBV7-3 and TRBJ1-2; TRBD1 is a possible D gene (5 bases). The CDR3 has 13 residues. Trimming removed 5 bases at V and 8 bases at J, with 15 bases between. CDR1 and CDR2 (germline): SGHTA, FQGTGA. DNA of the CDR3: TGTGCCAGCAGCCGGACTAGCGGGGGAGGCTACACCTTC. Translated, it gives CASSRTSGGGYTF.

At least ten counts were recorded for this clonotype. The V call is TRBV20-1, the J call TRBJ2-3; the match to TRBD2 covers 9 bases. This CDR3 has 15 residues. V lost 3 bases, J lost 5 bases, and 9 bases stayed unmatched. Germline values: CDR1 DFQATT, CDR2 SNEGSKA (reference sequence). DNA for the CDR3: TGCAGTGCTAGCCCCCTAGCGGGGTGGGTAGATACGCAGTATTTT. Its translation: CSASPLAGWVDTQYF.